These T cell receptor beta chains were read from a single sample in a study of blood T cells in healthy people across ages. TCRdb analysed the 5' RACE reads with MiXCR anew, one entry per CDR3 protein. The table shows about 590,000 distinct CDR3 sequences, with about 30% occurring only once. Specimen: blood. These receptors were collected from a woman at least 80 years old in good health. CDR3s include the opening cysteine and the closing phenylalanine or tryptophan. The order of the fields is V gene, J gene, CDR3 protein.

V: TRBV6-5
J: TRBJ2-3
CDR3: CAARASTDTQYF

V: TRBV20-1
J: TRBJ1-1
CDR3: CSARGRGWEAFF

V: TRBV29-1
J: TRBJ2-1
CDR3: CSVDGGGHNEQFF

V: TRBV3-1
J: TRBJ2-5
CDR3: CASSLRQGTYETQYF

V: TRBV27
J: TRBJ2-7
CDR3: CASQIRGQGNNEQYF

V: TRBV12-3/TRBV12-4
J: TRBJ1-1
CDR3: CASSRQGLEAFF

V: TRBV12-3/TRBV12-4
J: TRBJ1-1
CDR3: CASRVAQAGGEAFF

V: TRBV6-6
J: TRBJ1-2
CDR3: CASSYPGTLGGYTF

V: TRBV5-1
J: TRBJ2-7
CDR3: CASTSGDRLITDEQYF

V: TRBV20-1
J: TRBJ2-5
CDR3: CSASRLAGGSQETQYF

V: TRBV20-1
J: TRBJ2-7
CDR3: CSAKKDLRPEQYF

V: TRBV4-1
J: TRBJ2-1
CDR3: CASSQPFNGGPYNEQFF

V: TRBV2
J: TRBJ2-1
CDR3: CASRRYYEQFF

V: TRBV6-6
J: TRBJ2-1
CDR3: CASSYVTGAHNEQFF

V: TRBV6-2/TRBV6-3
J: TRBJ1-5
CDR3: CASSTGTGGQPQHF

V: TRBV7-9
J: TRBJ2-5
CDR3: CASSPRVQGHGQETQYF

V: TRBV5-1
J: .
CDR3: CASSTSGTSTYEQYF

V: TRBV3-1
J: TRBJ1-1
CDR3: CASSQDQVWGNTEAFF

V: TRBV5-6
J: TRBJ2-3
CDR3: CASSLGLAGDPSTDTQYF

V: TRBV6-1
J: TRBJ2-7
CDR3: CASTIRANSYEQYF

V: TRBV20-1
J: TRBJ1-5
CDR3: CSAREDRVVIQPQHF

V: TRBV9
J: TRBJ2-5
CDR3: CASSVDKSPLAQETQYF

V: TRBV2
J: TRBJ2-5
CDR3: CASSRDRQETQYF